This T cell receptor (beta chain) comes out of a study of Ad26.COV2.S vaccination and SARS-CoV-2 variants. Study-level information: Ad26.COV2.S given intramuscularly, once or twice 56 days apart. Study-level findings and limits: Recipients of either vaccine or placebo displayed similar breadth of non-spike TCRs.

Assay used: immunoSEQ multiplex PCR; TCRdb lists only in-frame clones, some missing. The sample shows around 370,000 clones, 70% to 90% of them seen only once. The germline V and J ends were trimmed by 4 bases and 2 bases, with 8 bases remaining between them. This CDR3 comprises 13 residues. As for this clone: No antigen is known for it. Other nucleotide sequences from this sample produce the same CDR3.

The treatment: 15 to 20 received Ad26.COV2.S at low or high dose, single or two shots; 5 received placebo; per-sample allocation not given. Each sample was drawn 63 days after the first injection (of vaccine or placebo). Boston hosted the donor, who was an adult aged 18-55 years. The sample in question was peripheral blood, obtained in a trial of Ad26.COV2.S vaccine versus placebo. This chain joins TRBV12-3 or TRBV12-4 and TRBJ1-1; weak D call: TRBD1 (5 bases). The sequence was obtained from a person between 18 and 59 years old who received the Ad26.COV2.S COVID-19 vaccine or a placebo. CDR3 coding DNA: TGTGCCAGCAGTTCGACAGTTAACACTGAAGCTTTCTTT. It specifies CASSSTVNTEAFF.